This TCR beta chain appears in the sequencing data of a study of blood T cell repertoires in COVID-19. This CDR3 spans 12 amino acids. The V gene lost 3 bases and the J gene lost 7 bases, with 10 bases spanning the gap. Germline V CDR1 and CDR2: MDHEN, SYDVKM. Assay used: immunoSEQ multiplex PCR; TCRdb lists only in-frame clones, some missing. The sample records 310,000 or so clones, around nine tenths being singletons. The chain employs TRBV28 and TRBJ2-7, with a tentative D call TRBD1 (5 bases). This TCR was sampled from a man aged 65 to 85 with acute or convalescent COVID-19. Sequenced material: peripheral blood. CDR3 protein: CASSFNRREQYF. CDR3 nucleotides: TGTGCCAGCAGTTTTAACAGGCGGGAGCAGTACTTC.